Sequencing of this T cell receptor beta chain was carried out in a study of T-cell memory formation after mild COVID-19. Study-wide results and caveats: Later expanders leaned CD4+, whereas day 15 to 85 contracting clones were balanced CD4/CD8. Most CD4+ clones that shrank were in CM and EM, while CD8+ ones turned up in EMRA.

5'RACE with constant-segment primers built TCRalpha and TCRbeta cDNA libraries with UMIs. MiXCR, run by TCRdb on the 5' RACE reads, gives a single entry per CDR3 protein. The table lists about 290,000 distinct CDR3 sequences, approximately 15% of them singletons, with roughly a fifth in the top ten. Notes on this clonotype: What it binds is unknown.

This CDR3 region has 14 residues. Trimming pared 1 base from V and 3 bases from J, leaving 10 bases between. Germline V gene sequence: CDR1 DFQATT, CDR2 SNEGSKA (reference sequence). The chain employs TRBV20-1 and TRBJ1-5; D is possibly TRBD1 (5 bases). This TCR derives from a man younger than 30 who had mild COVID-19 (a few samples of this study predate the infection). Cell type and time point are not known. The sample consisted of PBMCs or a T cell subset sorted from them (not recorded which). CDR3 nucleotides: TGCAGTGCTAGAGGGGGCCCCTACAATCAGCCCCAGCATTTT. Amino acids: CSARGGPYNQPQHF.